Described below is a single T cell receptor beta chain sequence and its context. The data derive from a study of shared clonotypes between healthy human individuals. The germline gives CDR1 KGHSH, CDR2 LQKENI. Trimming took 3 bases from V and 2 from J, leaving 22 bases between them. The CDR3 is made up of 19 amino acids. Around 200 ng DNA, about 28,000 T cell genomes, went into each sorted-subset replicate PCR. This table comes from immunoSEQ multiplex PCR, and its TCRdb copy is limited to in-frame clones, with some not included. The repertoire has some 1.4 million clones, roughly 96% of them found once; the top ten carry roughly 1.2%.

The rearrangement joins TRBV18 to TRBJ2-2; possible D gene TRBD2, 6 bases. This clonotype originated in a man aged 25-40 years in good health. Sequencing was done on a sample of naive CD4+ T cells sorted from blood. Subset defined: CD45RA+ positively selected. Here the CDR3 DNA reads TGTGCCAGCTCACCCGTAGGAATAGGCGGGACCCCTAACACCGGGGAGCTGTTTTTT. It is translated as CASSPVGIGGTPNTGELFF. The full variable domain, with the rest looked up from reference TRBV18 and TRBJ2-2, is NAGVMQNPRHLVRRRGQEARLRCSPMKGHSHVYWYRQLPEEGLKFMVYLQKENIIDESGMPKERFSAEFPKEGPSILRIQQVVRGDSAAYFCASSPVGIGGTPNTGELFFGEGSRLTVL.